This TCR beta chain stems from a study of breast tumors, draining lymph nodes, adjacent tissues. Overall study results and limits: That most tumor T cells come from lymph nodes remained unproven.

In regard to this clonotype: Its antigen is unknown.

The lymph nodes were axillary draining lymph nodes from breast cancer patients. TCRdb analysed the multiplex PCR reads with MiXCR anew, one entry per CDR3 protein. Among 190,000 or so distinct CDR3 sequences listed, roughly 29% were seen once. Germline lookup yields CDR1 SQVTM and CDR2 ANQGSEA. CDR3 length equals 14 residues. J was trimmed by 2 bases and V by 8 bases; bases with no gene match: 10. This chain joins TRBV29-1 and TRBJ2-3; TRBD2 matches 7 bases. Sequenced sample: axillary lymph node tissue. This TCR was recovered from a female donor with breast cancer. Some clones in this sample may be carry-over from other donors' samples. For the CDR3, the DNA is TGCAGCAGCGTAGGGCTAGCGGTCACAGATACGCAGTATTTT. Its translation: CSSVGLAVTDTQYF.